This is a list of T cell receptor beta chains from one sample in a study of shared clonotypes between healthy human individuals. This table comes from immunoSEQ multiplex PCR, and its TCRdb copy is limited to in-frame clones, with some not included. The sample holds 1,400,000 or so clones, less than 99% seen once. Sequenced material: naive CD4+ T cells sorted from blood. Source of these receptors: a man aged 25 to 45 in good health. Both conserved end residues are part of each CDR3. Size tells how often a clone was seen (once, few, many) or the class of an expanded clone, and some rows leave it out.

J: TRBJ1-1; size: -; V: TRBV27; CDR3: CASSSPGGLNTEAFF
J: TRBJ2-7; size: -; V: TRBV29-1; CDR3: CSVADSSYEQYF
J: TRBJ2-1; size: once; V: TRBV7-2; CDR3: CASSLKPIPGEQFF
J: TRBJ2-1; size: -; V: TRBV6-5; CDR3: CASSYSREDYNEQFF
J: TRBJ2-7; size: -; V: TRBV15; CDR3: CATSRDRDRTYEQYF
J: TRBJ2-7; size: -; V: TRBV5-4; CDR3: CASSEDPGSSYEQYF
J: TRBJ2-1; size: -; V: TRBV5-1; CDR3: CASSWGLAGGYNEQFF
J: TRBJ2-7; size: -; V: TRBV28; CDR3: CASSQLPGQGALYEQYF
J: TRBJ2-3; size: once; V: TRBV10-3; CDR3: CAISQGAAQDGDTQYF
J: TRBJ1-1; size: -; V: TRBV5-5; CDR3: CASSTGLRGWGNTEAFF
J: TRBJ2-1; size: -; V: TRBV14; CDR3: CASSHPAGAYNEQFF
J: TRBJ2-1; size: -; V: TRBV5-4; CDR3: CASSPQWADNEQFF
J: TRBJ2-3; size: -; V: TRBV9; CDR3: CASSNRRGGDTQYF
J: TRBJ2-5; size: -; V: TRBV7-6; CDR3: CASSLGGPQETQYF
J: TRBJ1-5; size: -; V: TRBV11-3; CDR3: CASSLDLGAANSNQPQHF
J: TRBJ2-5; size: -; V: TRBV5-5; CDR3: CASKHQQGRPGETQYF
J: TRBJ2-7; size: once; V: TRBV5-1; CDR3: CASSLSGGRDEQYF
J: TRBJ2-2; size: -; V: TRBV5-5; CDR3: CASSAPGAGELFF
J: TRBJ2-7; size: -; V: TRBV14; CDR3: CASSLASVGDEQYF
J: TRBJ2-4; size: -; V: TRBV7-2; CDR3: CASSPTSGTVGGIQYF
J: TRBJ1-5; size: -; V: TRBV10-2; CDR3: CASTGRSNQPQHF
J: TRBJ1-3; size: -; V: TRBV9; CDR3: CASSAGNSGNTIYF
J: TRBJ2-1; size: -; V: TRBV29-1; CDR3: CSVVVSLGEQFF
J: TRBJ2-5; size: once; V: TRBV5-4; CDR3: CASSTGLAVQETQYF
J: TRBJ1-1; size: -; V: TRBV5-1; CDR3: CASSSRAGTGGTEAFF
J: TRBJ2-5; size: -; V: TRBV5-4; CDR3: CASSLRREGGQTQYF
J: TRBJ2-3; size: -; V: TRBV9; CDR3: CASSDSPSTDTQYF
J: TRBJ1-5; size: -; V: TRBV30; CDR3: CAWTDRISNQPQHF
J: TRBJ2-1; size: -; V: TRBV19; CDR3: CASSIQGYNEQFF
J: TRBJ2-1; size: -; V: TRBV2; CDR3: CASISGTGLPDEQFF
J: TRBJ2-3; size: -; V: TRBV9; CDR3: CASSVASGSLSTDTQYF
J: TRBJ2-5; size: -; V: TRBV5-1; CDR3: CASSTGTGRQTQYF
J: TRBJ2-2; size: once; V: TRBV19; CDR3: CASTPSGTSGSNTGELFF
J: TRBJ1-1; size: once; V: TRBV19; CDR3: CASSRDRLNTEAFF
J: TRBJ2-1; size: -; V: TRBV29-1; CDR3: CSVEGGTGGGYNEQFF
J: TRBJ1-1; size: -; V: TRBV7-9; CDR3: CASSSSGGGAEAFF
J: TRBJ1-3; size: -; V: TRBV5-1; CDR3: CASSPQGDSGNTIYF
J: TRBJ2-6; size: -; V: TRBV15; CDR3: CATSPKPWANILTF
J: TRBJ1-5; size: -; V: TRBV19; CDR3: CASTDRGGDQPQHF
J: TRBJ1-3; size: -; V: TRBV4-1; CDR3: CASSQVTAGNTIYF
J: TRBJ1-2; size: -; V: TRBV4-3; CDR3: CASSQAQQGTSGYTF